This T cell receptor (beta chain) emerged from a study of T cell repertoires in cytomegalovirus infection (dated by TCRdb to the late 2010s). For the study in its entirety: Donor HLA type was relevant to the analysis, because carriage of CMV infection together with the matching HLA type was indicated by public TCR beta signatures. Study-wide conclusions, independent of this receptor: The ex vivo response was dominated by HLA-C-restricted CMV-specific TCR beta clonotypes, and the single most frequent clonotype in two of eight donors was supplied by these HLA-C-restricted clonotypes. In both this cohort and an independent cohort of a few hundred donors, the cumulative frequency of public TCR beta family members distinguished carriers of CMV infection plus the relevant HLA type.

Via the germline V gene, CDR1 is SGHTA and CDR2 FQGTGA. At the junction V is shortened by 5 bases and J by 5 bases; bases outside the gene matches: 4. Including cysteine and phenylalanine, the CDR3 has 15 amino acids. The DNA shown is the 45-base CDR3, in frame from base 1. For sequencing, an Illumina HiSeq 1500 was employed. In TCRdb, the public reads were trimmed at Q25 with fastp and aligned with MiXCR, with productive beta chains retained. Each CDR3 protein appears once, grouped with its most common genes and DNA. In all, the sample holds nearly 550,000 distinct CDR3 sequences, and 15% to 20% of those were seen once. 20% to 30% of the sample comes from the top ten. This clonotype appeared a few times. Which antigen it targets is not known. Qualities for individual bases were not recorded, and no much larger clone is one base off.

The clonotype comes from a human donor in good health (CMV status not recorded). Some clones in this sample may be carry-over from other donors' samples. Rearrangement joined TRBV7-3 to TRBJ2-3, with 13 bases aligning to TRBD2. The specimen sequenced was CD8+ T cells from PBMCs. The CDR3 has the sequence CASSDGTSGEDTQYF. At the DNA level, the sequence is TGTGCCAGCAGCGACGGGACTAGCGGGGAAGATACGCAGTATTTT.